The rows below give T cell receptor beta chains drawn from one sample of a study of synovial regulatory T cells in juvenile arthritis. Some clones are missing from TCRdb's copy, which holds only in-frame ones; the method was immunoSEQ multiplex PCR. The clone table shows 8,000 to 10,000 clones, with the ten largest holding 0.85% to 1.3%. Material for sequencing was Treg cells from blood. All receptors derive from a donor between 2 and 35 years old with juvenile idiopathic arthritis. Both conserved end residues are part of each CDR3. Expanded clones are given a class, and other clones once, few, many or no size at all.

j_gene	abundance	v_gene	len	CDR3aa
TRBJ2-7	-	TRBV19	15	CASSIAGTGGNEQYF
TRBJ1-1	-	TRBV7-3	15	CASSLTWGTGTEAFF
TRBJ2-7	-	TRBV11-2	14	CASSLDPGRVRQYF
TRBJ2-7	-	TRBV5-1	17	CASSPARGRAPLYEQYF
TRBJ2-3	-	TRBV5-6	13	CASSLQGPDTQYF
TRBJ1-1	-	TRBV2	14	CASSREGQQTEAFF
TRBJ2-7	-	TRBV27	13	CASTPSVSHEQYF
TRBJ1-5	-	TRBV5-4	13	CASSLGLDQPQHF
TRBJ1-2	-	TRBV6-5	13	CASSYDLGGGYTF
TRBJ1-2	-	TRBV27	14	CASSFSGGRGGYTF
TRBJ2-7	-	TRBV7-2	12	CASTGPSYEQYF
TRBJ1-2	-	TRBV28	13	CASRVTGGNGYTF
TRBJ2-3	-	TRBV4-2	16	CASSQVDSGSTDTQYF
TRBJ2-3	-	TRBV5-4	16	CASSLPGTGGSGTQYF
TRBJ2-7	-	TRBV15	15	CATSRLTGLDYEQYF
TRBJ1-5	-	TRBV10-3	13	CAISESLAGAQHF
TRBJ2-1	-	TRBV29-1	13	CSVYGSSYNEQFF
TRBJ1-5	-	TRBV27	22	CASSRSMFNPPQNGDGNQPQHF
TRBJ1-4	medium-sized	TRBV6-6	14	CASSFGTDPEKLFF